This T cell receptor (beta chain) was identified during a study of CD8 T cells in ankylosing spondylitis. The CDR3 is made up of 17 amino acids. Germline-derived CDR1 and CDR2 are MGHDK and SYGVNS. The J segment lost 4 bases and the V segment lost 3 bases, leaving 12 bases of the junction unmatched. TCRdb reprocessed the 5' RACE reads with MiXCR, giving one entry per CDR3 protein. The sample records 200,000 to 250,000 distinct CDR3 sequences, under 12% being singletons. At least ten counts were recorded for this clonotype. The sequenced material came from blood, either unsorted or a sorted T cell fraction (not recorded which). This chain uses TRBV25-1 with TRBJ2-1, with 7 bases aligning to TRBD1. This receptor was identified in a male donor with ankylosing spondylitis or in good health (not recorded which). The CDR3 sequence is CASSDKGQTPPYNEQFF. In DNA form, the CDR3 reads TGTGCCAGCAGTGACAAGGGACAGACACCCCCTTACAATGAGCAGTTCTTC.